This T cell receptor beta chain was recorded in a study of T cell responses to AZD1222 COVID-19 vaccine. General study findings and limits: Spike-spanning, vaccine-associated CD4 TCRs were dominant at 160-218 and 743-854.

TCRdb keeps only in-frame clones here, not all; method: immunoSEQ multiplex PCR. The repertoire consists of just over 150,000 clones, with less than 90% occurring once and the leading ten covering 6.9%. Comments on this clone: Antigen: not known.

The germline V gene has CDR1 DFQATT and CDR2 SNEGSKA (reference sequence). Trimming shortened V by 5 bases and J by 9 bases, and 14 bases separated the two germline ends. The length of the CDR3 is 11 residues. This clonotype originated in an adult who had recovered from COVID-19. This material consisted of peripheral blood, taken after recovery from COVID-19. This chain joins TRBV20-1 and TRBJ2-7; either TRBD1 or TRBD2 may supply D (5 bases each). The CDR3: CSAGTSSGQYF. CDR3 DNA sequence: TGCAGTGCTGGGACCTCTTCAGGGCAGTACTTC.